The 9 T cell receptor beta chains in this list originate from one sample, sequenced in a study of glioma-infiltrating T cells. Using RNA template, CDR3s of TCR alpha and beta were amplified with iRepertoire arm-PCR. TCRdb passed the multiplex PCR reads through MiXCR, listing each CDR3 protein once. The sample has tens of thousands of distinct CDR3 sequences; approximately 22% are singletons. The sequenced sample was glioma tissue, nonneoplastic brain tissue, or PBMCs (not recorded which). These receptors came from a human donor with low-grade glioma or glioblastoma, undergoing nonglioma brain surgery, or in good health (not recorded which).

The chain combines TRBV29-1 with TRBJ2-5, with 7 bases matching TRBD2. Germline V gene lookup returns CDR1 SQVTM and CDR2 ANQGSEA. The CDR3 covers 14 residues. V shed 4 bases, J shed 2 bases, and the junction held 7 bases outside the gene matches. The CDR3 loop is CSVGGRGNQETQYF. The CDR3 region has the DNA TGCAGCGTTGGGGGGAGGGGTAATCAAGAGACCCAGTACTTC. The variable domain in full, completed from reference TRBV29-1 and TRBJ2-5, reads SAVISQKPSRDICQRGTSLTIQCQVDSQVTMMFWYRQQPGQSLTLIATANQGSEATYESGFVIDKFPISRPNLTFSTLTVSNMSPEDSSIYLCSVGGRGNQETQYFGPGTRLLVL.

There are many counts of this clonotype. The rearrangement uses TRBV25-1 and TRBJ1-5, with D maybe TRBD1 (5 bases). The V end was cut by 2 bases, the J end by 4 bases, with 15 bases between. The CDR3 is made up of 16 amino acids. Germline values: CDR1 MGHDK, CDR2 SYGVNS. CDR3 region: CASSEHGGANNQPQHF. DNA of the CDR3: TGTGCCAGCAGTGAACATGGTGGGGCGAATAATCAGCCCCAGCATTTT. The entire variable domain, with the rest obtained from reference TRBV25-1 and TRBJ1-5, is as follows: EADIYQTPRYLVIGTGKKITLECSQTMGHDKMYWYQQDPGMELHLIHYSYGVNSTEKGDLSSESTVSRIRTEHFPLTLESARPSHTSQYLCASSEHGGANNQPQHFGDGTRLSIL.

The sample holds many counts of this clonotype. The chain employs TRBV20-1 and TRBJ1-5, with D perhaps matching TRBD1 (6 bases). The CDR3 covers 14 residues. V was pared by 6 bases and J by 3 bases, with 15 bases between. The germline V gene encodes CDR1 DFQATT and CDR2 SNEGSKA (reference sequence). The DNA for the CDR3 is TGCAGTGCGAGGGGGGCAGGGTTCAATCAGCCCCAGCATTTT. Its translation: CSARGAGFNQPQHF.

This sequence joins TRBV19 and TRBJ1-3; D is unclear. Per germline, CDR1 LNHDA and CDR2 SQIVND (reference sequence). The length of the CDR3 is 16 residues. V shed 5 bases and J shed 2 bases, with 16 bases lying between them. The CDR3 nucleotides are TGTGCCAGTAGTCCCCAGGTCCTCGGAACTGGAAACACCATATATTTT. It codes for CASSPQVLGTGNTIYF.

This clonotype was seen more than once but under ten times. In nucleotides, the CDR3 is TGTGCCAGCTCAGAGACTAGCGGGGGCTCCTACGAGCAGTACTTC. Translated, it gives CASSETSGGSYEQYF. This sequence joins TRBV18 and TRBJ2-7, with 12 bases identical to TRBD2. This CDR3 spans 15 amino acids. Per germline, CDR1 KGHSH and CDR2 LQKENI. Trimming at V came to 5 bases and at J to 0 bases, leaving 2 bases not matched to a gene.

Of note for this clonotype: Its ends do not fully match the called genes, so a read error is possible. CDR3 coding DNA: TGTGCCAGCAGACAAAACAATGATCAGTTCTTC. It codes for CASRQNNDQFF. The chain has TRBV5-6 and TRBJ2-1; D uncertain. The CDR3 has 11 amino acids. The germline gives CDR1 SGHDT, CDR2 YYEEEE.

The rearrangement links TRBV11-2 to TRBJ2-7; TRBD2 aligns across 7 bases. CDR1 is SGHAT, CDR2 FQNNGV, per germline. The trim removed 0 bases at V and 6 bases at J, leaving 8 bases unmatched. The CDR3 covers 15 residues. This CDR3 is CASSLDAGVSLEQYF. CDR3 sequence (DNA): TGTGCCAGCAGCTTAGACGCGGGAGTCTCCCTCGAGCAGTACTTC.

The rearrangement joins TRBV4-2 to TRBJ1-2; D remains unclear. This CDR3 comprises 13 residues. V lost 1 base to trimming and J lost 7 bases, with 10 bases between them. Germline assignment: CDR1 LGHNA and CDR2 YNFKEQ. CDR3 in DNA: TGTGCCAGCAGCCAAGCTGGGTCCTGTGGCTACACCTTC. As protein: CASSQAGSCGYTF.

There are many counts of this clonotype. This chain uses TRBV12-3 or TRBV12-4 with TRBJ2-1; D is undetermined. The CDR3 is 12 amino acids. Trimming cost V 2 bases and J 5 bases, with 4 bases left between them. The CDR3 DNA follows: TGTGCCAGCAGTTTATTGCACAATGAGCAGTTCTTC. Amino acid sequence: CASSLLHNEQFF.